A single sample gave rise to the 22 T cell receptor beta chains below, sequenced in a study of Ad26.COV2.S vaccination and SARS-CoV-2 variants. Sample treatment: roughly 19 received Ad26.COV2.S at low or high dose, single or two shots; about 5 received placebo; per-sample allocation not given. Material that was analyzed had been drawn on day 63 after the first vaccine or placebo injection. Here immunoSEQ multiplex PCR was the method, and the copy in TCRdb shows in-frame clones only, minus some. The repertoire has 300,000 to 350,000 clones, 90% of them found once; the top ten carry around 5.5%. The starting material was peripheral blood, obtained in a trial of Ad26.COV2.S vaccine versus placebo. These receptor sequences come from a person aged 18-65 years who received the Ad26.COV2.S COVID-19 vaccine or a placebo.

The V gene is TRBV28, the J gene TRBJ1-2; maybe TRBD1 (5 bases). The germline V gene encodes CDR1 MDHEN and CDR2 SYDVKM. The CDR3 spans 12 residues. Trimming took 6 bases from V and 4 from J, leaving 9 bases between them. CDR3 nucleotide sequence: TGTGCCAGCAGCGACAGCCCCTATGGCTACACCTTC. Amino acid sequence: CASSDSPYGYTF.

This clone came up once. The chain couples TRBV6-5 to TRBJ2-2, with TRBD1 matching over 9 bases. CDR1 is MNHEY, CDR2 SVGAGI, per germline. After removal of 8 bases from V and 1 base from J, the junction contained 2 bases not matched to a gene. The CDR3 loop spans 14 amino acids. The CDR3 coding sequence is TGTGCCAGCGGGACAGGGTGGAACACCGGGGAGCTGTTTTTT. Encoded protein: CASGTGWNTGELFF.

This chain links TRBV19 with TRBJ1-3; D call uncertain. The CDR3 covers 14 residues. The V gene lost 8 bases and the J gene lost 0 bases, with 11 bases spanning the gap. The germline gives CDR1 LNHDA, CDR2 SQIVND (reference sequence). As DNA, the CDR3 is TGTGCCAGTCAGCGAGGAGGCTCTGGAAACACCATATATTTT. It encodes CASQRGGSGNTIYF.

The chain uses TRBV7-9 and TRBJ2-1; the D gene is possibly TRBD2 (6 bases). The CDR3 runs 14 residues. Germline assignment: CDR1 SEHNR and CDR2 FQNEAQ (reference sequence). Trimming shortened V by 8 bases and J by 6 bases, and 17 bases separated the two germline ends. This chain's CDR3 is CASGWSGLLNEQFF. CDR3 in DNA: TGTGCCAGCGGGTGGAGCGGGCTACTCAATGAGCAGTTCTTC.

For this clone: Other DNA sequences in the same sample also yield this CDR3. The gene calls are TRBV5-1 and TRBJ1-5; a possible D gene is TRBD1 (5 bases). Trimming pared 0 bases from V and 1 base from J, leaving 5 bases between. Germline V CDR1 and CDR2: SGHRS, YFSETQ. CDR3 length equals 14 residues. CDR3 coding DNA: TGCGCCAGCAGCTTGGGGGGGAGCAATCAGCCCCAGCATTTT. Residues: CASSLGGSNQPQHF.

The chain joins TRBV1 to TRBJ2-7. TRBV1 is labeled a pseudogene. This CDR3 region has 16 residues. The CDR3 DNA reads as TGCACCAGCAGCCAAGAAGGCTGGCCAGTCTCCTACGAGCAGTACTTC. Amino acids: CTSSQEGWPVSYEQYF.

The chain recombines TRBV28 with TRBJ2-1; D might be TRBD2 (7 bases). Trimming removed 2 bases at V and 4 bases at J, with 24 bases between. The CDR3 contains 19 residues. Germline lookup yields CDR1 MDHEN and CDR2 SYDVKM. This chain's CDR3 is CASSLPQGGMGGGYNEQFF. The CDR3 DNA reads as TGTGCCAGCAGTTTACCGCAAGGGGGGATGGGCGGGGGATACAATGAGCAGTTCTTC.

The chain recombines TRBV19 with TRBJ1-1, with D maybe TRBD1 (5 bases). V lost 5 bases to trimming and J lost 5 bases, with 24 bases between them. The CDR3 is 17 amino acids. Germline assignment: CDR1 LNHDA and CDR2 SQIVND (reference sequence). The CDR3 loop reads CASSLGVALLRGTEAFF. Written as DNA, the CDR3 is TGTGCCAGTAGTCTTGGTGTGGCACTCCTTAGGGGAACTGAAGCTTTCTTT.

CDR3 coding DNA: TGTGCCAGCAGTTCCCAGTCGACAGGCACCGGGGAGCTGTTTTTT. It is translated as CASSSQSTGTGELFF. This chain joins TRBV6-5 and TRBJ2-2, with D possibly TRBD1 on 6 matching bases. The germline V and J ends were trimmed by 4 bases and 4 bases, with 13 bases remaining between them. Germline assignment: CDR1 MNHEY and CDR2 SVGAGI. The CDR3 consists of 15 residues.

This sequence joins TRBV9 and TRBJ2-7; possibly TRBD2 for D (5 bases). V gave up 4 bases and J gave up 3 bases, with 23 bases separating them. Germline CDR1 is SGDLS and CDR2 is YYNGEE. The CDR3 sequence is 17 residues long. CDR3 residues: CASSKVPDSTAGYEQYF. In nucleotides, the CDR3 is TGTGCCAGCAGCAAAGTACCGGACTCAACCGCGGGCTACGAGCAGTACTTC.

The J gene is TRBJ2-7, the V gene TRBV19; D is unclear. Trimming pared 5 bases from V and 7 bases from J, leaving 15 bases between. Germline assignment: CDR1 LNHDA and CDR2 SQIVND (reference sequence). The CDR3 is made up of 13 amino acids. Here the CDR3 reads CASSPSDGREQYV. CDR3 coding DNA: TGTGCCAGTAGTCCAAGTGACGGCCGGGAGCAGTACGTC.

The V and J genes are TRBV7-3 and TRBJ2-3; D is tentatively TRBD1 or TRBD2 (5 bases each). CDR3 size: 14 residues. Germline V gives CDR1 SGHTA, CDR2 FQGTGA. The V end lost 3 bases, the J end lost 3 bases, and 10 bases lay between the germline ends. The CDR3, as DNA: TGTGCCAGCAGCTTTTGGGGGAGAACAGATACGCAGTATTTT. Translating gives CASSFWGRTDTQYF.

This chain joins TRBV29-1 and TRBJ1-1, with D unclear. The V end was cut by 6 bases, the J end by 0 bases, with 11 bases between. The CDR3 has 13 residues. Looked up from germline, CDR1 is SQVTM and CDR2 is ANQGSEA. CDR3 protein: CSVLDGMNTEAFF. The CDR3 region has the DNA TGCAGCGTCCTCGACGGCATGAACACTGAAGCTTTCTTT.

This chain uses TRBV21-1 with TRBJ2-6; the table's D call of TRBD2 was not tested on the DNA. TRBV21-1 is deemed a pseudogene. The CDR3 consists of 15 residues. The CDR3 DNA reads TGTGCCAGCAGCAAAGATAGCTCTGGGGCCAACGTCCTGACTTTC. Its translation: CASSKDSSGANVLTF.

This sequence joins TRBV10-2 and TRBJ2-1; TRBD1 is a possible D gene (6 bases). The CDR3 covers 11 residues. The V gene's germline CDR1 is WSHSY and CDR2 SAAADI. Trimming stripped 7 bases from V and 13 bases from J, with 14 bases between. CDR3 protein: CASTGQYFQFF. CDR3 in DNA: TGCGCCAGCACCGGACAGTACTTTCAGTTCTTC.

The chain links TRBV9 to TRBJ1-1, with 11 bases fitting TRBD1. The germline V gene has CDR1 SGDLS and CDR2 YYNGEE. The CDR3 is 17 residues long. V gave up 3 bases and J gave up 5 bases; unmatched junction bases: 12. The CDR3 loop is CASSALWGQGGRTEAFF. CDR3 nucleotides: TGTGCCAGCAGCGCCCTTTGGGGACAGGGGGGGAGGACTGAAGCTTTCTTT.

This rearrangement joins TRBV10-3 to TRBJ1-1, with unresolved D. Trimming shortened V by 4 bases and J by 1 base, and 10 bases separated the two germline ends. This CDR3 comprises 14 residues. Germline CDR1 reads ENHRY; CDR2 reads SYGVKD. CDR3 in DNA: TGTGCCATCAGTGGGGCAGAGACGAACACTGAAGCTTTCTTT. This encodes CAISGAETNTEAFF.

This clone was counted once. The V gene is TRBV11-1, the J gene TRBJ2-1; D gene ambiguous. The CDR3 totals 15 residues. Germline V lookup: CDR1 SGHAT, CDR2 FQDESV (reference sequence). V was cut by 6 bases and J by 8 bases, with 20 bases left in between. The CDR3 DNA sequence: TGTGCCAGCAGTTCAACACCCGTGAGATACGATGAGCAGTTCTTC. Protein sequence: CASSSTPVRYDEQFF. Looking up the rest from reference TRBV11-1 and TRBJ2-1 gives the full variable domain: EAEVAQSPRYKITEKSQAVAFWCDPISGHATLYWYRQILGQGPELLVQFQDESVVDDSQLPKDRFSAERLKGVDSTLKIQPAELGDSAMYLCASSSTPVRYDEQFFGPGTRLTVL.

The gene calls are TRBV4-3 and TRBJ1-3; the D gene is possibly TRBD1 (5 bases). Germline CDR1 reads LGHNA; CDR2 reads YSLEER. The V gene lost 1 base and the J gene lost 0 bases, with 10 bases spanning the gap. This CDR3 spans 16 amino acids. The CDR3 spells CASSQGPGTSGNTIYF. Here the CDR3 DNA reads TGCGCCAGCAGCCAAGGTCCAGGGACCTCTGGAAACACCATATATTTT.

In DNA, the CDR3 is TGTGCCAGCTCACCACCGCACTCGGAGACCCAGTACTTC. This codes for CASSPPHSETQYF. The chain is built from TRBV18 and TRBJ2-5; D uncertain. The CDR3 runs to 13 residues. From germline, CDR1 is KGHSH and CDR2 LQKENI. V lost 0 bases to trimming and J lost 5 bases, with 7 bases between them. Variable domain in full (rest from reference TRBV18 and TRBJ2-5): NAGVMQNPRHLVRRRGQEARLRCSPMKGHSHVYWYRQLPEEGLKFMVYLQKENIIDESGMPKERFSAEFPKEGPSILRIQQVVRGDSAAYFCASSPPHSETQYFGPGTRLLVL.

The chain uses TRBV29-1 and TRBJ1-4, with D tentatively TRBD1 (6 bases). This CDR3 comprises 14 residues. Per germline, CDR1 SQVTM and CDR2 ANQGSEA. V was clipped by 2 bases and J by 7 bases, with 14 bases between them. CDR3 sequence reads: CSVEPTGMGEKLFF. The CDR3 DNA reads as TGCAGCGTTGAACCTACAGGGATGGGTGAAAAACTGTTTTTT.

This rearrangement joins TRBV21-1 to TRBJ1-5; TRBD1, the table's D call, was not compared with the DNA. TRBV21-1 is designated a pseudogene. The CDR3 has 17 amino acids. The DNA for the CDR3 is TGTGCCAGCAGCAAAGAGTCTACAGGGGGCCGGAATCAGCCCCAGCATTTT. Residues: CASSKESTGGRNQPQHF.